This T cell receptor beta chain originates from a study of CD4+ T cells in melanoma. Regarding the study as a whole: A reported correlation linked neoantigen-specific CD4+ T cells to CD8+, macrophage and B cell function. In melanoma, neoantigen-specific CD4+ T cells reportedly differed in differentiation state.

In regard to this clone: The antigen remains undetermined.

V gave up 1 base and J gave up 6 bases; unmatched junction bases: 5. The germline V gene has CDR1 LNHNV and CDR2 YYDKDF (reference sequence). The CDR3 is made up of 15 amino acids. Method: immunoSEQ multiplex PCR; TCRdb's copy keeps in-frame clones and lacks some. The table lists 50,000 to 60,000 clones, roughly three quarters of them singletons, with about 5.1% in the top ten. V usage is TRBV15 and J usage is TRBJ2-1, with 8 bases matching TRBD2. The sequence came from a human donor with melanoma. The sequenced material came from tumor tissue. CDR3 DNA sequence: TGTGCCACCAGCAGAGCCGGGACTAGTGCCAATGAGCAGTTCTTC. Translated, it gives CATSRAGTSANEQFF.